The 24 T cell receptor beta chains below all came from one sample that was sequenced in a study of cytomegalovirus exposure and HLA in healthy donors. The PCR ran on 60 Vbeta and 13 Jbeta primers. Assay: immunoSEQ multiplex PCR; the TCRdb copy retains only in-frame clones and omits some. The sample lists over 200,000 clones, around 70% occurring once. Sequencing input: PBMCs. These TCRs come from a middle-aged man in good health and CMV-seropositive.

This rearrangement joins TRBV7-2 to TRBJ1-3, with no clear D. Trimming shortened V by 1 base and J by 3 bases, and 7 bases separated the two germline ends. This CDR3 is built from 14 residues. Germline-derived CDR1 and CDR2 are SGHTA and FQGNSA. This chain's CDR3 is CASSLVYSGNTIYF. Written as DNA, the CDR3 is TGTGCCAGCAGCTTAGTATACAGTGGAAACACCATATATTTT. The full variable domain, rest sourced from reference TRBV7-2 and TRBJ1-3, is GAGVSQSPSNKVTEKGKDVELRCDPISGHTALYWYRQSLGQGLEFLIYFQGNSAPDKSGLPSDRFSAERTGGSVSTLTIQRTQQEDSAVYLCASSLVYSGNTIYFGEGSWLTVV.

J is TRBJ1-5 and V is TRBV5-1, with 7 bases identical to TRBD1. The CDR3 runs 14 residues. The ends lost 4 bases at V and 5 bases at J; junction bases unmatched: 6. Germline V gene lookup returns CDR1 SGHRS and CDR2 YFSETQ. The CDR3 DNA sequence: TGCGCCAGCAGCCCCACAGGGGACCATCAGCCCCAGCATTTT. It encodes CASSPTGDHQPQHF.

The chain joins TRBV6-6 to TRBJ1-3, with D unclear. There are 14 residues in the CDR3. V was pared by 2 bases and J by 3 bases, with 8 bases between. The germline gives CDR1 MNHNY, CDR2 SVGAGI (reference sequence). The DNA for the CDR3 is TGTGCCAGCAGTTACACAGAACATGGAAACACCATATATTTT. As protein: CASSYTEHGNTIYF.

This clone was recorded a few times. The V gene is TRBV5-1, the J gene TRBJ2-2; 8 bases are shared with TRBD1. This CDR3 has 15 residues. Trimming removed 3 bases from V and 0 bases from J; junction bases left unmatched: 1. Germline CDR1 and CDR2: SGHRS and YFSETQ. In DNA, the CDR3 is TGCGCCAGCAGCTGGACAGGGTCGAACACCGGGGAGCTGTTTTTT. Amino acids: CASSWTGSNTGELFF.

The chain links TRBV6-5 to TRBJ1-2, with 7 bases matching TRBD1. Looked up from germline, CDR1 is MNHEY and CDR2 is SVGAGI. The J segment lost 5 bases and the V segment lost 3 bases, leaving 9 bases of the junction unmatched. The length of the CDR3 is 15 residues. CDR3 in DNA: TGTGCCAGCAGTTATAACCCCCGACAGGGTTATGGCTACACCTTC. Its translation is CASSYNPRQGYGYTF.

This clone was counted between two and nine times. The chain combines TRBV9 with TRBJ1-6; 7 positions match TRBD1. J was trimmed by 4 bases and V by 0 bases; bases with no gene match: 1. In germline, CDR1 is SGDLS, CDR2 YYNGEE. The CDR3 consists of 15 residues. The CDR3 DNA reads as TGTGCCAGCAGCGTAGGGGGACAGTATAATTCACCCCTCCACTTT. This codes for CASSVGGQYNSPLHF.

This clone was seen once. The chain has TRBV6-5 and TRBJ1-2, with D perhaps matching TRBD1 (6 bases). Trimming pared 6 bases from V and 8 bases from J, leaving 16 bases between. Germline CDR1 MNHEY, CDR2 SVGAGI. The CDR3 is 13 residues long. This CDR3 reads CASSLFGGRGYTF. CDR3 DNA: TGTGCCAGCAGCCTCTTTGGGGGCCGAGGCTACACCTTC.

The chain uses TRBV9 and TRBJ2-2; 7 bases align to TRBD2. The junction had 12 bases not matched to a gene; V was cut back by 0 bases and J by 4 bases. The CDR3 totals 18 residues. Germline-derived CDR1 and CDR2 are SGDLS and YYNGEE. The CDR3: CASSVGIWEGLSTGELFF. The CDR3 coding sequence is TGTGCCAGCAGCGTAGGTATCTGGGAGGGACTGAGCACCGGGGAGCTGTTTTTT.

The CDR3 nucleotides are TGTGCCACCCGGAGGACAGGGACCTACGAGCAGTACTTC. Translated: CATRRTGTYEQYF. The gene calls are TRBV19 and TRBJ2-7; 8 nucleotides agree with TRBD1. The CDR3 is made up of 13 amino acids. Germline CDR1 is LNHDA and CDR2 is SQIVND (reference sequence). The ends lost 10 bases at V and 2 bases at J; junction bases unmatched: 7.

The rearrangement joins TRBV6-5 to TRBJ1-2, with D perhaps matching TRBD1 (6 bases). Between the trimmed V and J ends, which lost 0 bases and 5 bases, there was a span of 16 bases. The CDR3 length is 16 residues. Germline V gives CDR1 MNHEY, CDR2 SVGAGI. CDR3 DNA: TGTGCCAGCAGTTACTCGAGTGGCAGGGGAGCATATGGCTACACCTTC. Translation: CASSYSSGRGAYGYTF.

This clone was found once. The chain links TRBV5-1 to TRBJ1-2; 7 bases are shared with TRBD1. J was trimmed by 8 bases and V by 2 bases; bases with no gene match: 18. The CDR3 sequence is 17 residues long. CDR1 and CDR2 (germline): SGHRS, YFSETQ. The chain's CDR3 is CASSFGSLGTDNIGYTF. CDR3 nucleotide sequence: TGCGCCAGCAGCTTTGGATCCTTAGGGACAGATAATATCGGCTACACCTTC.

Comment on this clone: An end of the junction does not agree with germline; a read error may underlie this. The rearrangement links TRBV5-1 to TRBJ2-1; perhaps TRBD2 as D (7 bases). CDR3 length: 16 amino acids. Per the germline V gene, CDR1 is SGHRS and CDR2 is YFSETQ. CDR3 sequence (DNA): TGCGCCAGCAGCTTGGAGGGGGGGACCTCCCACAATGAGCAGTTCTTC. This translates into CASSLEGGTSHNEQFF.

CDR3: CSVITPETGSLYEQYF. The CDR3 DNA reads as TGCAGCGTTATAACCCCCGAGACAGGATCCCTCTACGAGCAGTACTTC. This chain connects TRBV29-1 to TRBJ2-7, with D maybe TRBD1 (6 bases). Germline values: CDR1 SQVTM, CDR2 ANQGSEA. This CDR3 is built from 16 residues. With 5 bases removed from V and 3 bases from J, the gap between germline ends came to 23 bases.

This clone was observed a single time. The chain employs TRBV4-1 and TRBJ2-6; the D gene is possibly TRBD1 (5 bases). V lost 3 bases, J lost 0 bases, and 15 bases lay in between. The CDR3 is 18 amino acids. Per germline, CDR1 MGHRA and CDR2 YSYEKL. The CDR3 DNA is TGCGCCAGCAGCCACATTCGACAGCTAAACTCTGGGGCCAACGTCCTGACTTTC. Its translation: CASSHIRQLNSGANVLTF.

The chain is built from TRBV4-2 and TRBJ2-3; TRBD2 aligns across 9 bases. CDR3 size: 17 residues. Germline CDR1 and CDR2: LGHNA and YNFKEQ. With 0 bases clipped from V and 3 bases from J, the junction kept 7 bases outside the gene matches. The DNA for the CDR3 is TGTGCCAGCAGCCAAGAAGCGGGGGGCCATAAGACAGATACGCAGTATTTT. Its protein product is CASSQEAGGHKTDTQYF.

The chain has TRBV15 and TRBJ2-7, with D perhaps TRBD2 (5 bases). The CDR3 has 15 residues. The germline V gene has CDR1 LNHNV and CDR2 YYDKDF (reference sequence). V dropped 1 base and J dropped 0 bases, with 10 bases sitting between them. For the CDR3, the DNA is TGTGCCACCAGCAGAGGAACCGGGGTCTCCTACGAGCAGTACTTC. The encoded protein is CATSRGTGVSYEQYF.

The gene calls are TRBV6-5 and TRBJ2-3, with 11 bases identical to TRBD2. Losses at the gene ends were 6 bases for V and 5 bases for J; bases not matched to a gene: 7. CDR1 and CDR2 (germline): MNHEY, SVGAGI. This CDR3 region has 15 residues. CDR3: CASRPSGGRGDTQYF. The CDR3 region has the DNA TGTGCCAGCAGGCCTAGCGGGGGGCGGGGAGATACGCAGTATTTT.

This sequence joins TRBV6-5 and TRBJ1-6; no firm D call. The CDR3 is 12 residues long. Deletions cut 6 bases from V and 10 bases from J, with 10 bases between. Looked up from germline, CDR1 is MNHEY and CDR2 is SVGAGI. The CDR3 is CASREGGSPLHF. CDR3 DNA: TGTGCCAGCAGAGAGGGAGGCTCACCCCTCCACTTT.

Only one count was recorded for this clone. This rearrangement joins TRBV10-2 to TRBJ1-3; D uncertain. Germline V CDR1 and CDR2: WSHSY, SAAADI. Deletions cut 7 bases from V and 4 bases from J, with 8 bases between. CDR3 length: 12 residues. This CDR3 is CASTAGGNTIYF. CDR3 nucleotide sequence: TGCGCCAGCACCGCCGGGGGAAACACCATATATTTT.

This chain uses TRBV5-1 with TRBJ2-3; TRBD2 matches at 16 bases. Trimming took 3 bases from V and 5 from J; bases not matched to a gene: 3. CDR3 length: 16 amino acids. Germline values: CDR1 SGHRS, CDR2 YFSETQ. CDR3 in DNA: TGCGCCAGCAGCTGGGGACTAGCGGGGGGGCAAGATACGCAGTATTTT. Its protein is CASSWGLAGGQDTQYF.

This sequence joins TRBV6-5 and TRBJ1-4; D call uncertain. This CDR3 is 12 amino acids long. Germline lookup yields CDR1 MNHEY and CDR2 SVGAGI. V gave up 2 bases and J gave up 8 bases, with 6 bases separating them. CDR3 sequence: CASSYIGEKLFF. CDR3 coding DNA: TGTGCCAGCAGTTACATCGGGGAAAAACTGTTTTTT.

The chain recombines TRBV4-2 with TRBJ2-1; 12 bases fit TRBD2. Germline V gives CDR1 LGHNA, CDR2 YNFKEQ. The V and J ends lost 0 bases and 8 bases, in that order; junction bases with no gene match: 5. This CDR3 region has 16 residues. The CDR3: CASSQDASGGGYEQFF. CDR3 nucleotides: TGTGCCAGCAGCCAAGATGCTAGCGGGGGGGGGTATGAGCAGTTCTTC.

This clone has only a few counts. The chain couples TRBV5-1 to TRBJ2-5; D remains unclear. Germline CDR1 SGHRS, CDR2 YFSETQ. CDR3 length: 12 amino acids. The V and J ends lost 2 bases and 1 base respectively, with 3 bases between them. The CDR3 sequence is CASSFGQETQYF. The DNA of the CDR3 is TGCGCCAGCAGCTTCGGCCAAGAGACCCAGTACTTC.

This clone was counted a few times. V and J are TRBV6-5 and TRBJ2-7, with D possibly TRBD1 on 6 matching bases. Germline values: CDR1 MNHEY, CDR2 SVGAGI. The V and J ends lost 2 bases and 6 bases respectively, with 14 bases between them. This CDR3 region has 14 residues. CDR3 region: CASSYANRVSEQYF. The DNA of the CDR3 is TGTGCCAGCAGTTACGCGAACAGGGTGAGCGAGCAGTACTTC.